This T cell receptor (beta chain) was identified during a study of blood T cell repertoires in COVID-19. Per the original methods: Amplification of reference gene primers provided the estimated nucleated cell counts. Sequencing was performed with immunoSEQ multiplex PCR; in TCRdb, only in-frame clones are kept and a portion is missing. That table is the source of V, J and clone size, and D and trimming were worked out from the DNA. The sample shows hundreds of thousands of clones, around 89% of them seen only once. This clone was counted between two and nine times. This same CDR3 is encoded by further DNA sequences in the sample. The source of this sequence is a woman aged 45 to 65 who had recovered from COVID-19. The specimen was PBMCs or T cells enriched from blood (not recorded which).

The CDR3, as DNA: TGTGCCAGCTCCCCTTCCTCTAGCACAGATACGCAGTATTTT. It translates to CASSPSSSTDTQYF. The rearrangement uses TRBV18 and TRBJ2-3; D gene uncertain. Trimming took off 6 bases at V and 0 bases at J, with 10 bases between the two ends. Germline loops: CDR1 KGHSH, CDR2 LQKENI. This CDR3 contains 14 residues.